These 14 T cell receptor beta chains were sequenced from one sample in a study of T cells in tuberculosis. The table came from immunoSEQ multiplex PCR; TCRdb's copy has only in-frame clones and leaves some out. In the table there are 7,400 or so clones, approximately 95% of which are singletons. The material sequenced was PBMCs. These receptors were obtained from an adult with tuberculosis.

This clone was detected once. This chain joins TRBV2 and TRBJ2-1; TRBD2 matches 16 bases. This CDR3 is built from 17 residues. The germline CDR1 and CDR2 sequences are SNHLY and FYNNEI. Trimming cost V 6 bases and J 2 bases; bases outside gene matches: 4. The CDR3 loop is CASRSGTSGGAYNEQFF. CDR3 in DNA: TGTGCCAGCAGATCCGGGACTAGCGGGGGGGCCTACAATGAGCAGTTCTTC.

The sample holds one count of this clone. The CDR3 DNA reads as TGTGCCAGCTCACCACCGGGACAGCCCTACGAGCAGTACTTC. Translation: CASSPPGQPYEQYF. The V call is TRBV18, the J call TRBJ2-7; 7 bases align to TRBD1. The J segment lost 2 bases and the V segment lost 0 bases, leaving 1 base of the junction unmatched. Per the germline V gene, CDR1 is KGHSH and CDR2 is LQKENI. This CDR3 has 14 residues. The variable domain in full, with the rest retrieved from reference TRBV18 and TRBJ2-7, is NAGVMQNPRHLVRRRGQEARLRCSPMKGHSHVYWYRQLPEEGLKFMVYLQKENIIDESGMPKERFSAEFPKEGPSILRIQQVVRGDSAAYFCASSPPGQPYEQYFGPGTRLTVT.

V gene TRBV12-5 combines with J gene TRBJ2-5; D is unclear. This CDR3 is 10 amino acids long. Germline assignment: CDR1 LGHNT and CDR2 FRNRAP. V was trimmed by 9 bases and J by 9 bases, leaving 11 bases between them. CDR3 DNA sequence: TGTGCTAGGTATTCTGCAGCCCAGTACTTC. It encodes CARYSAAQYF.

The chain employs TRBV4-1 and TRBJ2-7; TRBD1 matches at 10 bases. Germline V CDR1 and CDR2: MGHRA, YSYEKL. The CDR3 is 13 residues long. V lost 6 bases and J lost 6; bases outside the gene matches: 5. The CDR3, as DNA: TGCGCCAGCAGTCGGACAGGGGGAGGCGAGCAGTACTTC. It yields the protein CASSRTGGGEQYF.

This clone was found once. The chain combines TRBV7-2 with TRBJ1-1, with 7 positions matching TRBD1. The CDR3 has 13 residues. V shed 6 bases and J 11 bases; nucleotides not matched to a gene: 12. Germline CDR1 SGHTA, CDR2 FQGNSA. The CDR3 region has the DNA TGTGCCAGCAGTTCCCGACAGGGAATAAGGGCTTTCTTT. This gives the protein CASSSRQGIRAFF.

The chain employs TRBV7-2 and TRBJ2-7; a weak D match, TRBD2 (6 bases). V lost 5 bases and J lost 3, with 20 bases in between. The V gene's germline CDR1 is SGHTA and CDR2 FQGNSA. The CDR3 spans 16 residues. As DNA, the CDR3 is TGTGCCAGCAGCCTTAGTAGTGGGGACTCGCACTACGAGCAGTACTTC. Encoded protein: CASSLSSGDSHYEQYF.

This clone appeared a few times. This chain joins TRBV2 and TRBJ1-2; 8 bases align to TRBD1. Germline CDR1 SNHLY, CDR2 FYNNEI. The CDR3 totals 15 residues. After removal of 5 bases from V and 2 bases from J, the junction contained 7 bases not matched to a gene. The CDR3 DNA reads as TGTGCCAGCAGTCTGGGACAGGCGATGAACTATGGCTACACCTTC. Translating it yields CASSLGQAMNYGYTF. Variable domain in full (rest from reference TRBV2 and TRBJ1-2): EPEVTQTPSHQVTQMGQEVILRCVPISNHLYFYWYRQILGQKVEFLVSFYNNEISEKSEIFDDQFSVERPDGSNFTLKIRSTKLEDSAMYFCASSLGQAMNYGYTFGSGTRLTVV.

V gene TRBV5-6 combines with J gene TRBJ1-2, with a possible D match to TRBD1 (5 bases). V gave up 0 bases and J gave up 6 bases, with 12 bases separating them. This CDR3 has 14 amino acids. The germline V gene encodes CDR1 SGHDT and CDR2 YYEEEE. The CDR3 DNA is TGTGCCAGCAGCTTGGTTCCCAGGGTGGATGGCTACACCTTC. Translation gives CASSLVPRVDGYTF.

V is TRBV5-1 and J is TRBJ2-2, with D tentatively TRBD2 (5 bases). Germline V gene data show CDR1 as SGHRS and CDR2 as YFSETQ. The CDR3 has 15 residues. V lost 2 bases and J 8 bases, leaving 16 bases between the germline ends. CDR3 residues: CASSLPGIRGGELFF. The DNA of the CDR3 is TGCGCCAGCAGCTTACCGGGAATACGAGGGGGGGAGCTGTTTTTT.

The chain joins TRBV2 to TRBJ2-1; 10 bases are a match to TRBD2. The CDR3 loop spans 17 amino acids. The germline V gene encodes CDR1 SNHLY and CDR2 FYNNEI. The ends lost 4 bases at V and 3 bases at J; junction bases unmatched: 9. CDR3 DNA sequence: TGTGCCAGCAGTGGGCTAGCGGGGGTCGGACGCTACAATGAGCAGTTCTTC. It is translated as CASSGLAGVGRYNEQFF. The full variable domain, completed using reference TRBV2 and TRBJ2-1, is EPEVTQTPSHQVTQMGQEVILRCVPISNHLYFYWYRQILGQKVEFLVSFYNNEISEKSEIFDDQFSVERPDGSNFTLKIRSTKLEDSAMYFCASSGLAGVGRYNEQFFGPGTRLTVL.

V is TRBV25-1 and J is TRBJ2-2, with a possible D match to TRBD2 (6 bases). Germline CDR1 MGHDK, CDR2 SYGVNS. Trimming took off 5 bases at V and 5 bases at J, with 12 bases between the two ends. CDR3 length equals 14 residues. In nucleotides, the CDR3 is TGTGCCAGCAGTCCCCCGGGAGAAACCGGGGAGCTGTTTTTT. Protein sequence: CASSPPGETGELFF. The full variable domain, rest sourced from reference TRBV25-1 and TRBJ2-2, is EADIYQTPRYLVIGTGKKITLECSQTMGHDKMYWYQQDPGMELHLIHYSYGVNSTEKGDLSSESTVSRIRTEHFPLTLESARPSHTSQYLCASSPPGETGELFFGEGSRLTVL.

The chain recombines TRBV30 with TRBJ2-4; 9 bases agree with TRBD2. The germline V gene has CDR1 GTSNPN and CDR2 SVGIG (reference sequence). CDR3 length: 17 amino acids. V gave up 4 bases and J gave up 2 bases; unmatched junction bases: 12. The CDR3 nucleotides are TGTGCCTGGAACCGCCAACAGACTAGCGGAACCAAAAACATTCAGTACTTC. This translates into CAWNRQQTSGTKNIQYF.

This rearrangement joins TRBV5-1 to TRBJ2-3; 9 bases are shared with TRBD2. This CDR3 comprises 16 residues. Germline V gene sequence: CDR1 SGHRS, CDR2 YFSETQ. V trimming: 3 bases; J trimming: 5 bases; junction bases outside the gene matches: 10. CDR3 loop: CASSSLVAGDIDTQYF. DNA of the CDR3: TGCGCCAGCAGCTCACTCGTAGCGGGAGATATAGATACGCAGTATTTT.

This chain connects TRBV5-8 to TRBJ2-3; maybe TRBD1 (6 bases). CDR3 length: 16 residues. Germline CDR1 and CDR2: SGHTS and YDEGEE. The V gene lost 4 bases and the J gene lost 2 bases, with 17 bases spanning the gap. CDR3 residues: CASSLFTGHTTDTQYF. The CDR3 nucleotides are TGTGCCAGCAGCCTCTTTACGGGACACACCACAGATACGCAGTATTTT. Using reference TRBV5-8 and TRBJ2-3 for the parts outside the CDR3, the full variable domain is EAGVTQSPTHLIKTRGQQATLRCSPISGHTSVYWYQQALGLGLQFLLWYDEGEERNRGNFPPRFSGRQFPNYSSELNVNALELEDSALYLCASSLFTGHTTDTQYFGPGTRLTVL.